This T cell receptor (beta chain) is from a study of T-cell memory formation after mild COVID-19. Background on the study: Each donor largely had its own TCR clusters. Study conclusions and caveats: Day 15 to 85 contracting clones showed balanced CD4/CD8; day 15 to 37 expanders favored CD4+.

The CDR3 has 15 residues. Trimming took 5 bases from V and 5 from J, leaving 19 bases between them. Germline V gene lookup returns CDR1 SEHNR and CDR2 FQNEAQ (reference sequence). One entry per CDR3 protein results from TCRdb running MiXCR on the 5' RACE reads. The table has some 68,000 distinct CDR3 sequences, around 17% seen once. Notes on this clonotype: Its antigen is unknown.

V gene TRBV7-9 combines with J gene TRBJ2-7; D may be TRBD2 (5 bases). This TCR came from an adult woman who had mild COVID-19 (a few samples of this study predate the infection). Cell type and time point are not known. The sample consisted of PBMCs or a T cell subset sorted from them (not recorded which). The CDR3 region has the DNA TGTGCCAGCAGCCCTTGGACTGTGCTGGACCACGAGCAGTACTTC. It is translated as CASSPWTVLDHEQYF.